This T cell receptor (beta chain) was captured in a study of identical twins. TCRdb reprocessed the 5' RACE reads via MiXCR and lists one record per CDR3 protein. The sample has under 1 million distinct CDR3 sequences, 9% to 15% seen once. This clonotype was seen ten or more times. The CDR3 has 14 residues. The V end was cut by 0 bases, the J end by 6 bases, with 12 bases between. The V gene's germline CDR1 is SGHDN and CDR2 FVKESK. This sample was shared with a second study, whose subject was yellow fever vaccine responses in identical twins.

V and J are TRBV14 and TRBJ2-7; D is possibly TRBD1 (6 bases). This clonotype was sampled from a woman aged 18-29 years in good health. The source material was PBMCs. The CDR3 loop is CASSQEKTGVEQYV. The CDR3 DNA reads as TGTGCCAGCAGCCAAGAGAAGACAGGTGTCGAGCAGTACGTC.